The 12 T cell receptor beta chains below all came from one sample that was sequenced in a study of blood T cell repertoires in COVID-19. The table came from immunoSEQ multiplex PCR; TCRdb's copy has only in-frame clones and leaves some out. The table lists 150,000 to 200,000 clones, over 60% of them singletons. Sequencing input: peripheral blood. The source is a man aged 60 to 75 with acute or convalescent COVID-19.

Comments on this clone: This sample also contains other DNA sequences that code for the same CDR3. The gene calls are TRBV6-1 and TRBJ2-7; no clear D. V was trimmed by 2 bases and J by 0 bases, leaving 8 bases between them. The CDR3 length is 14 residues. Germline CDR1 is MNHNS and CDR2 is SASEGT. The CDR3 is CASSELWSSYEQYF. As DNA, the CDR3 is TGTGCCAGCAGTGAATTATGGAGCTCCTACGAGCAGTACTTC.

The CDR3 DNA reads as TGTGCCAGCAGCTTCGCCCCCCGGCAGGGGGCCTACGAGCAGTACTTC. Its translation is CASSFAPRQGAYEQYF. The chain is built from TRBV11-2 and TRBJ2-7; 7 bases agree with TRBD1. CDR1 is SGHAT and CDR2 is FQNNGV in the germline V gene. Trimming took 3 bases from V and 2 from J; bases not matched to a gene: 10. The CDR3 contains 16 residues. Full variable domain (outside the CDR3, taken from reference TRBV11-2 and TRBJ2-7): EAGVAQSPRYKIIEKRQSVAFWCNPISGHATLYWYQQILGQGPKLLIQFQNNGVVDDSQLPKDRFSAERLKGVDSTLKIQPAKLEDSAVYLCASSFAPRQGAYEQYFGPGTRLTVT.

The rearrangement links TRBV13 to TRBJ1-1; 7 bases align to TRBD1. The CDR3 loop spans 14 amino acids. Trimming cost V 4 bases and J 1 base; bases outside gene matches: 3. Germline values: CDR1 PRHDT, CDR2 FYEKMQ (reference sequence). The CDR3 DNA sequence: TGTGCCAGCAGCTACGGACAGGAGAACACTGAAGCTTTCTTT. The encoded protein is CASSYGQENTEAFF.

The chain carries TRBV6-5 and TRBJ1-2; tentatively, D is TRBD1 (6 bases). The CDR3 has 14 residues. Germline lookup yields CDR1 MNHEY and CDR2 SVGAGI. Trimming shortened V by 1 base and J by 4 bases, and 10 bases separated the two germline ends. The CDR3 nucleotides read TGTGCCAGCAGTTACTTCCAGGGGAGCTATGGCTACACCTTC. Encoded protein: CASSYFQGSYGYTF.

This chain connects TRBV4-3 to TRBJ2-3; D perhaps matches TRBD2 (6 bases). This CDR3 contains 14 residues. Trimming took off 0 bases at V and 4 bases at J, with 8 bases between the two ends. Germline lookup yields CDR1 LGHNA and CDR2 YSLEER. The chain's CDR3 is CASSQEGGADTQYF. The CDR3 DNA is TGCGCCAGCAGCCAAGAGGGGGGTGCAGATACGCAGTATTTT.

This chain joins TRBV6-2 or TRBV6-3 and TRBJ2-1, with D perhaps TRBD1 (5 bases). The germline V and J ends were trimmed by 2 bases and 8 bases, with 7 bases remaining between them. Germline-derived CDR1 and CDR2 are MNHEY and SVGEGT. The CDR3 spans 12 residues. CDR3 sequence: CASSYVGDEQFF. Written as DNA, the CDR3 is TGTGCCAGCAGTTACGTAGGGGATGAGCAGTTCTTC.

The rearrangement links TRBV18 to TRBJ1-2; possibly TRBD1 for D (6 bases). Germline values: CDR1 KGHSH, CDR2 LQKENI. Trimming cost V 4 bases and J 6 bases, with 15 bases left between them. The CDR3 spans 14 residues. This CDR3 is CASSQEGGSDGYTF. Here the CDR3 DNA reads TGTGCCAGCTCACAGGAGGGGGGGTCCGATGGCTACACCTTC.

The chain is built from TRBV5-1 and TRBJ2-1, with 9 bases aligning to TRBD2. The germline CDR1 and CDR2 sequences are SGHRS and YFSETQ. Trimming removed 4 bases from V and 3 bases from J; junction bases left unmatched: 5. CDR3 size: 15 residues. The chain's CDR3 is CASSRSSGDYNEQFF. CDR3 in DNA: TGCGCCAGCAGCAGGTCTAGCGGGGACTACAATGAGCAGTTCTTC.

The rearrangement joins TRBV30 to TRBJ1-1, with D unresolved. V was shortened by 2 bases and J by 0 bases, with 7 bases between the two germline ends. This CDR3 comprises 13 residues. Per the germline V gene, CDR1 is GTSNPN and CDR2 is SVGIG (reference sequence). The CDR3 DNA reads TGTGCCTGGAGTCTGACTCTGAACACTGAAGCTTTCTTT. It yields the protein CAWSLTLNTEAFF.

This chain uses TRBV5-1 with TRBJ2-5, with 7 nucleotides matching TRBD1. This CDR3 comprises 15 residues. J lost 2 bases, V lost 2 bases, and 6 bases had no gene match. Germline V gene lookup returns CDR1 SGHRS and CDR2 YFSETQ. CDR3 DNA: TGCGCCAGCAGCTTATCGGGACAGCAACAAGAGACCCAGTACTTC. As protein: CASSLSGQQQETQYF. The full variable domain, in which reference TRBV5-1 and TRBJ2-5 provide the parts outside the CDR3, is KAGVTQTPRYLIKTRGQQVTLSCSPISGHRSVSWYQQTPGQGLQFLFEYFSETQRNKGNFPGRFSGRQFSNSRSEMNVSTLELGDSALYLCASSLSGQQQETQYFGPGTRLLVL.

The chain uses TRBV19 and TRBJ2-1, with 8 bases identical to TRBD1. This CDR3 comprises 15 residues. Germline-derived CDR1 and CDR2 are LNHDA and SQIVND (reference sequence). V gave up 3 bases and J gave up 5 bases; unmatched junction bases: 6. In DNA form, the CDR3 reads TGTGCCAGTAGTATTTCCAGGGGGCGCCACAATGAGCAGTTCTTC. Its protein is CASSISRGRHNEQFF.

Turning to this clone: A read error may account for a junction end that differs from germline. This chain joins TRBV7-2 and TRBJ2-4; TRBD1 matches 12 bases. This CDR3 has 19 residues. The germline V gene encodes CDR1 SGHTA and CDR2 FQGNSA. This chain's CDR3 is CVSSLVEGQGAMAKNIQYF. The CDR3 coding sequence is TGTGTCAGCAGCTTAGTGGAGGGACAGGGGGCAATGGCCAAAAACATTCAGTACTTC.